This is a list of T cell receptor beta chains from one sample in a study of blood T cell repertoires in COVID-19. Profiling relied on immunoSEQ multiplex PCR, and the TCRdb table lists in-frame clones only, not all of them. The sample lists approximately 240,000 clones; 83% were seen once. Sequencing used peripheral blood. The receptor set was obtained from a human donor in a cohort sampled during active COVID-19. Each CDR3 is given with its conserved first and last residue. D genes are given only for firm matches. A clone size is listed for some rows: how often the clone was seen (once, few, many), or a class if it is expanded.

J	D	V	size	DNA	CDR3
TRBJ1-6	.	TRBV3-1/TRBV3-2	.	TGTGCCAGCAGTCGCGAGGGAGGTAATTCACCCCTCCACTTT	CASSREGGNSPLHF
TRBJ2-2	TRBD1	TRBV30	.	TGTGCCTGGAGTGTACTAGGACAGGGTTTTACCGGGGAGCTGTTTTTT	CAWSVLGQGFTGELFF
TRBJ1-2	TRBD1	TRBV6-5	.	TGTGCCAGCAGCACAGGGGGCTCGGTCTATGGCTACACCTTC	CASSTGGSVYGYTF
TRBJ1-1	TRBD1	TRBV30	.	TGTGCCGTAAGACAGGGGGCAAATACTGAAGCTTTCTTT	CAVRQGANTEAFF
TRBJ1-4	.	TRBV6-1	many	TGTGCCAGCAGTGAAGTTGGGGCGCGGAGTGAAAAACTGTTTTTT	CASSEVGARSEKLFF
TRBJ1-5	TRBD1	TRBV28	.	TGTGCCAGCCGCACCGGGACAGTAGGTCAGCCCCAGCATTTT	CASRTGTVGQPQHF
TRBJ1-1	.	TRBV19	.	TGTGCCAGTAAACGAAAGCCTGACACTGAAGCTTTCTTT	CASKRKPDTEAFF
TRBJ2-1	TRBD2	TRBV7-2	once	TGTGCCAGCAGCTTAGTCGGGGGGACGAATGAGCAGTTCTTC	CASSLVGGTNEQFF
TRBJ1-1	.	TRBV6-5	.	TGTGCCAGCAGTTACTCATTCAGGGTGGACACTGAAGCTTTCTTT	CASSYSFRVDTEAFF
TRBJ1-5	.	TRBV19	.	TGTGCCAGTACCCCGGGAGAGGTGAATAATCAGCCCCAGCATTTT	CASTPGEVNNQPQHF
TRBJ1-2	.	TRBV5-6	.	TGTGCCAGCAGCCGGCGGACTTTAGCTAACTATGGCTACACCTTC	CASSRRTLANYGYTF
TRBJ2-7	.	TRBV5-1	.	TGCGCCAGCAGCTTGGCGGGATCTACTGAGACGGGGTACGAGCAGTACTTC	CASSLAGSTETGYEQYF
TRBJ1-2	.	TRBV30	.	TGTGCCTGGGAACCTACAGGGACGGACTATGGCTACACCTTC	CAWEPTGTDYGYTF
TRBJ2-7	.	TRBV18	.	TGTGCCAGCTCACCCGGAGCGGGACACTACGAGCAGTACTTC	CASSPGAGHYEQYF
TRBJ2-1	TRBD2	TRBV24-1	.	TGTGCCACCAGTTTCCCGACTAGCGGGAACAATGAGCAGTTCTTC	CATSFPTSGNNEQFF
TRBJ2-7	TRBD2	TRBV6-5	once	TGTGCCAGCAGTTTCCTGACTAGCGGGAGGGCCTACGAGCAGTACTTC	CASSFLTSGRAYEQYF